Following are 21 T cell receptor beta chains from one sample sequenced in a study of T cell responses to AZD1222 COVID-19 vaccine. Libraries were prepared by immunoSEQ multiplex PCR; TCRdb keeps only in-frame clonotypes and omits some of them. The data contain roughly 100,000 clones, approximately 86% of them singletons. The sample here was peripheral blood, taken on day 0 of AZD1222 vaccination. Every receptor here comes from an adult in good health.

This clone was picked up a small number of times. The J gene is TRBJ1-1, the V gene TRBV2; D is unresolved. CDR1 and CDR2 (germline): SNHLY, FYNNEI. V shed 8 bases and J shed 5 bases, with 12 bases lying between them. This CDR3 comprises 12 residues. The DNA for the CDR3 is TGTGCCAGCCGCTTTGAGGGAACTGAAGCTTTCTTT. Translated, it gives CASRFEGTEAFF.

V usage is TRBV21-1 and J usage is TRBJ1-6. TRBV21-1 is marked as a pseudogene. The CDR3 sequence is 15 residues long. For the CDR3, the DNA is TGTGCCAGCAGCAAAGCGCGGGGGGGGGAATCACCCCTCCACTTT. Translated, it gives CASSKARGGESPLHF.

The chain employs TRBV18 and TRBJ2-2; D is unresolved. With 3 bases removed from V and 1 base from J, the gap between germline ends came to 9 bases. The germline V gene encodes CDR1 KGHSH and CDR2 LQKENI. The CDR3 loop spans 15 amino acids. DNA for the CDR3: TGTGCCAGCTCACCCGCCCGTCTGAACACCGGGGAGCTGTTTTTT. This translates into CASSPARLNTGELFF.

This clone showed up just once. The chain has TRBV7-2 and TRBJ1-1, with TRBD1 matching over 8 bases. J lost 2 bases, V lost 5 bases, and 7 bases had no gene match. CDR3 length: 15 amino acids. Germline CDR1 and CDR2: SGHTA and FQGNSA. In DNA form, the CDR3 reads TGTGCCAGCAGCCCCGGGACAGGAATTAACACTGAAGCTTTCTTT. Translation: CASSPGTGINTEAFF.

This rearrangement joins TRBV3-1 (or the pseudogene TRBV3-2) to TRBJ2-1; D unclear. CDR3 length: 13 amino acids. Trimming took off 2 bases at V and 7 bases at J, with 9 bases between the two ends. Germline V lookup: CDR1 LGHDT, CDR2 YNNKEL (reference sequence). The CDR3, as DNA: TGTGCCAGCAGCCAAACATACCTTAATGAGCAGTTCTTC. Its protein product is CASSQTYLNEQFF.

The chain joins TRBV7-8 to TRBJ2-7, with 8 bases fitting TRBD1. The CDR3 is 15 residues long. Germline V gene data show CDR1 as SGHVS and CDR2 as FQNEAQ. V was pared by 1 base and J by 7 bases, with 9 bases of the junction left unmatched. The CDR3 spells CASSLGFVRGQEQYF. In DNA, the CDR3 is TGTGCCAGCAGCTTAGGTTTTGTCAGGGGGCAGGAGCAGTACTTC.

This clone appeared a single time. V usage is TRBV3-1 (or the pseudogene TRBV3-2) and J usage is TRBJ1-1; D gene uncertain. Germline values: CDR1 LGHDT, CDR2 YNNKEL (reference sequence). V was trimmed by 4 bases and J by 1 base, leaving 7 bases between them. This CDR3 is built from 13 residues. CDR3 sequence (DNA): TGTGCCAGCAGCCCCGGTGAGAACACTGAAGCTTTCTTT. It encodes CASSPGENTEAFF.

J is TRBJ2-1 and V is TRBV7-8; TRBD2 is a possible D gene (6 bases). Between the trimmed V and J ends, which lost 1 base and 5 bases, there was a span of 12 bases. This CDR3 contains 15 residues. CDR1 is SGHVS, CDR2 FQNEAQ, per germline. The CDR3 coding sequence is TGTGCCAGCAGCTTAGTGGCGGGACTTCACAATGAGCAGTTCTTC. Its protein is CASSLVAGLHNEQFF.

V is TRBV5-6 and J is TRBJ2-1; no definite D call. This CDR3 contains 12 residues. Germline V lookup: CDR1 SGHDT, CDR2 YYEEEE. Trimming left V 4 bases short and J 5 bases short, with 7 bases between. This chain's CDR3 is CASSPANNEQFF. As DNA, the CDR3 is TGTGCCAGCAGCCCCGCTAACAATGAGCAGTTCTTC.

The gene calls are TRBV18 and TRBJ2-2; tentative D call: TRBD1 (6 bases). Trimming removed 6 bases at V and 6 bases at J, with 11 bases between. Germline CDR1 KGHSH, CDR2 LQKENI. The CDR3 contains 13 residues. DNA of the CDR3: TGTGCCAGCTCCCCAGGGGAGCCCGGGGAGCTGTTTTTT. Protein: CASSPGEPGELFF.

This clone was seen a single time. J is TRBJ1-6 and V is TRBV19; D is unclear. V was clipped by 5 bases and J by 7 bases, with 15 bases between them. The V gene's germline CDR1 is LNHDA and CDR2 SQIVND (reference sequence). CDR3 length: 15 residues. CDR3 protein: CASSPRGLANSPLHF. As DNA, the CDR3 is TGTGCCAGTAGTCCGCGGGGTTTGGCAAATTCACCCCTCCACTTT.

The chain recombines TRBV29-1 with TRBJ2-2; D unclear. The CDR3 runs 13 residues. Germline V gene data show CDR1 as SQVTM and CDR2 as ANQGSEA. V shed 3 bases and J shed 0 bases, with 5 bases lying between them. The CDR3 here is CSVDFPNTGELFF. The CDR3 coding sequence is TGCAGCGTTGATTTCCCGAACACCGGGGAGCTGTTTTTT.

This clone was counted only a few times. The gene calls are TRBV19 and TRBJ1-3; D remains ambiguous. Germline V gene sequence: CDR1 LNHDA, CDR2 SQIVND (reference sequence). The CDR3 contains 15 residues. V lost 3 bases and J lost 2, with 11 bases in between. The CDR3, as DNA: TGTGCCAGTAGTATGCGGGTGACCGCTGGAAACACCATATATTTT. Residues: CASSMRVTAGNTIYF.

The genes are TRBV10-2 and TRBJ2-1; 13 nucleotides agree with TRBD2. The ends lost 6 bases at V and 1 base at J; junction bases unmatched: 9. The germline CDR1 and CDR2 sequences are WSHSY and SAAADI. This CDR3 has 18 amino acids. The CDR3, as DNA: TGCGCCAGCAGGGGACTAGCGGGACCGACGGGGTCCTACAATGAGCAGTTCTTC. This gives the protein CASRGLAGPTGSYNEQFF.

The chain is built from TRBV6-5 and TRBJ1-1; weak D call: TRBD1 (5 bases). This CDR3 comprises 15 residues. Germline CDR1 reads MNHEY; CDR2 reads SVGAGI. V lost 2 bases and J lost 1, with 11 bases in between. CDR3 nucleotide sequence: TGTGCCAGCAGTTACACAGACAGCACGAACACTGAAGCTTTCTTT. Residues: CASSYTDSTNTEAFF.

For the CDR3, the DNA is TGTGCCAGCAGCGTAGTGATGAACACTGAAGCTTTCTTT. Its translation is CASSVVMNTEAFF. The rearrangement uses TRBV9 and TRBJ1-1, with D unclear. Germline CDR1 SGDLS, CDR2 YYNGEE. This CDR3 has 13 residues. V was clipped by 0 bases and J by 0 bases, with 3 bases between them.

V usage is TRBV7-6 and J usage is TRBJ1-1; no clear D. CDR3 length: 12 residues. The germline V gene encodes CDR1 SGHVS and CDR2 FNYEAQ. V lost 5 bases to trimming and J lost 6 bases, with 10 bases between them. The CDR3 coding sequence is TGTGCCAGCAGCCAAGGGCGCGCTGAAGCTTTCTTT. Translated, it gives CASSQGRAEAFF.

This chain connects TRBV27 to TRBJ2-1; D is ambiguous. This CDR3 spans 15 amino acids. Germline CDR1 reads MNHEY; CDR2 reads SMNVEV (reference sequence). The V gene lost 3 bases and the J gene lost 5 bases, with 14 bases spanning the gap. CDR3 sequence: CASSFSPQWNNEQFF. The CDR3 DNA follows: TGTGCCAGCAGTTTTAGCCCCCAATGGAACAATGAGCAGTTCTTC.

The chain joins TRBV4-3 to TRBJ1-1; D uncertain. Germline V gene data show CDR1 as LGHNA and CDR2 as YSLEER. The germline V and J ends were trimmed by 0 bases and 0 bases, with 8 bases remaining between them. This CDR3 has 15 residues. The CDR3 coding sequence is TGCGCCAGCAGCCAAGATGAGATGGTGAACACTGAAGCTTTCTTT. The encoded protein is CASSQDEMVNTEAFF.

This clone appeared a few times. V is TRBV2 and J is TRBJ1-6; D unclear. V was shortened by 4 bases and J by 14 bases, with 12 bases between the two germline ends. The V gene's germline CDR1 is SNHLY and CDR2 FYNNEI. CDR3 length: 12 amino acids. In DNA, the CDR3 is TGTGCCAGCAGTGGAACGGGATCGGCCCTCCACTTT. This sequence encodes CASSGTGSALHF.

This sequence joins TRBV5-4 and TRBJ1-5; unclear D gene. This CDR3 region has 11 residues. The V gene lost 4 bases and the J gene lost 7 bases, with 6 bases spanning the gap. Per the germline V gene, CDR1 is SGHNT and CDR2 is YYREEE (reference sequence). The CDR3 nucleotides read TGTGCCAGCAGCAGTGGGCAGCCCCAGCATTTT. Protein product: CASSSGQPQHF.